This TCR beta chain emerged from a study of blood T cells in healthy people across ages. The V end lost 1 base, the J end lost 6 bases, and 10 bases lay between the germline ends. The CDR3 consists of 14 residues. CDR1 is SGHTA and CDR2 is FQGNSA in the germline V gene. Primers used in a second PCR of about 6 to 11 cycles were a sample-barcoded 5' primer and a J-beta primer mix. Each cDNA molecule carried a tag from a template-switch adaptor that contained 12 random nucleotides. One entry per CDR3 protein, called by TCRdb with MiXCR from the 5' RACE reads. Among hundreds of thousands of distinct CDR3 sequences listed, around half were seen once. Total RNA was extracted at no less than 5.5 micrograms per sample.

The chain uses TRBV7-2 and TRBJ1-5; a weak D match, TRBD1 (5 bases). Sequencing used blood. The receptor was isolated from a woman in her sixties or seventies in good health. This CDR3 reads CASSLEPGLQPQHF. In nucleotides, the CDR3 is TGTGCCAGCAGCTTAGAGCCAGGGCTTCAGCCCCAGCATTTT.